This entry concerns a single TCR beta chain. Source study methods: Nucleated cell number was recorded as an estimate derived from reference gene primer amplification. TCRdb keeps only in-frame clones here, not all; method: immunoSEQ multiplex PCR. V, J and clone size are taken as reported in that table, and D and trimming were inferred from the DNA itself. The sample contains over 350,000 clones, approximately 87% of which appear only once. The entry originates in a study of blood T cell repertoires in COVID-19. Overall study context: Some COVID-19 samples were acute and others convalescent; all came from the United States, Italy and Spain.

CDR1 and CDR2 from the germline V gene are LNHDA and SQIVND (reference sequence). V shed 9 bases and J 3 bases; nucleotides not matched to a gene: 13. The CDR3 sequence is 16 residues long. Study members were between roughly 18 and 90 years old and lived in some 22 US regions. Each participant's cohort was designated according to participant-reported clinical history. This TCR came from a woman aged 45-59 years who had recovered from COVID-19. Sequenced: PBMCs or T cells enriched from blood (not recorded which). This chain uses TRBV19 with TRBJ1-5; TRBD1 agrees at 8 bases. CDR3 loop: CASEPTGTGLNQPQHF. CDR3 nucleotides: TGTGCCAGCGAGCCTACCGGGACAGGCCTCAATCAGCCCCAGCATTTT.